These T cell receptor beta chains were read from a single sample in a study of vaccination and CD4 T cells after COVID-19. TCRdb fed the PCR reads into MiXCR, producing one record per CDR3 protein. The repertoire holds approximately 10,000 distinct CDR3 sequences, with about 55% as singletons. Their antigens remain unidentified. Material: CD4+ T cells from blood, cultured in vitro. The receptors derive from a human donor who had recovered from COVID-19. Both conserved end residues are part of each CDR3. A D gene is named only where the DNA matches it firmly. Some rows mark clone size as missing; the rest say once, few, many or name a class of expanded clone.

>TRBD2|NA|TRBJ2-3|TRBV12-3/TRBV12-4
CASSSATSARVDTQYF
TGTGCCAGCAGTTCCGCGACTAGCGCTAGGGTAGATACGCAGTATTTT
>NA|few|TRBJ2-2|TRBV7-9
CASSLETGELFF
TGTGCCAGCAGCTTAGAGACCGGGGAGCTGTTTTTT
>TRBD2|NA|TRBJ2-1|TRBV10-2
CASLHLKTSPPYNEQFF
TGCGCCAGCCTCCACTTAAAGACTAGCCCGCCCTACAATGAGCAGTTCTTC
>NA|NA|TRBJ2-3|TRBV20-1
CSAKGTDTQYF
TGCAGTGCTAAGGGCACAGATACGCAGTATTTT
>TRBD1|NA|TRBJ1-1|TRBV11-3
CASSSGDRQNTEAFF
TGTGCCAGCAGCTCCGGGGACAGACAGAACACTGAAGCTTTCTTT
>NA|NA|TRBJ1-2|TRBV19
CASSMDPGQKNYGYTF
TGTGCCAGTAGTATGGACCCCGGACAGAAGAACTATGGCTACACCTTC
>NA|large|TRBJ1-5|TRBV6-5
CASSYSERNQPQHF
TGTGCCAGCAGTTACTCGGAACGCAATCAGCCCCAGCATTTT
>NA|NA|TRBJ2-2|TRBV12-3/TRBV12-4
CASSLRVRELFF
TGTGCCAGCAGTTTAAGGGTTCGGGAGCTGTTTTTT
>NA|NA|TRBJ1-2|TRBV4-2
CASSPLGGSYGYTF
TGTGCCAGCAGCCCCTTAGGGGGATCCTATGGCTACACCTTC
>TRBD1|few|TRBJ1-5|TRBV6-2/TRBV6-3
CASSYLNRDRGPSNQPQHF
TGTGCCAGCAGTTACCTCAATCGGGACAGGGGGCCATCGAATCAGCCCCAGCATTTT
>TRBD2|NA|TRBJ2-3|TRBV19
CASRSGGSDTQYF
TGTGCCAGTAGGTCGGGGGGGTCAGATACGCAGTATTTT
>NA|NA|TRBJ1-1|TRBV27
CASSRWGTSFGNTEAFF
TGTGCCAGCAGCAGATGGGGGACATCCTTTGGGAACACTGAAGCTTTCTTT
>NA|once|TRBJ1-5|TRBV2
CASSEGRALSQPQHF
TGTGCCAGCAGTGAGGGCAGGGCCCTCAGTCAGCCCCAGCATTTT
>NA|few|TRBJ1-2|TRBV30
CAWSVSEAGYGYTF
TGTGCCTGGAGCGTTTCGGAGGCCGGCTATGGCTACACCTTC
>TRBD1|NA|TRBJ1-1|TRBV2
CASSPKTGVGTEAFF
TGTGCCAGCAGCCCCAAGACAGGGGTGGGGACTGAAGCTTTCTTT
>NA|NA|TRBJ2-5|TRBV2
CASSLGTSQETQYF
TGTGCCAGCAGTCTCGGGACTTCCCAAGAGACCCAGTACTTC
>TRBD2|NA|TRBJ2-7|TRBV11-2
CASMLAGNYEQYF
TGTGCCAGCATGCTAGCGGGGAACTACGAGCAGTACTTC
>TRBD1|NA|TRBJ1-2|TRBV2
CASTRPEGGGYGYTF
TGTGCCAGCACCCGACCGGAAGGGGGCGGGTATGGCTACACCTTC
>TRBD2|NA|TRBJ2-3|TRBV24-1
CARPTSGTTTDTQYF
TGTGCCAGACCCACTAGCGGGACAACCACAGATACGCAGTATTTT
>TRBD1|few|TRBJ2-2|TRBV20-1
CSARGTGGAWTGELFF
TGCAGTGCTAGAGGGACAGGGGGCGCGTGGACCGGGGAGCTGTTTTTT
>TRBD1|NA|TRBJ2-2|TRBV11-3
CASSGRDREAGELFF
TGTGCCAGCAGCGGCCGGGACAGGGAAGCCGGGGAGCTGTTTTTT